Detailed here is one T cell receptor (beta chain). This clonotype showed up just once. This receptor's antigen is unknown. The sample holds no much larger clone one base away, and base qualities are not on file. A lone read is weak support. V gives up 8 bases and J gives up 6 bases, and the segment between their germline ends measures 11 bases. The CDR3 runs 12 amino acids, cysteine and phenylalanine included. Only CDR3 DNA remains: 36 bases, in frame from the first base. The intended sense of this specimen's treatment or condition label: live attenuated yellow fever vaccine strain. Two biological replicates of bulk PBMCs were collected at each blood-draw timepoint. A standard Ficoll-Paque protocol was used to isolate PBMCs from peripheral blood. RNA was extracted with TriZol from bulk PBMCs, CD4 and CD8 fractions, and dextramer-positive and dextramer-negative fractions. The data belong to a study of T cells after yellow fever vaccination (dated by TCRdb to 2018 to 2020). Concerning the study at large: Libraries from fractions with low cell numbers were prepared with the SMART-Seq v4 Ultra Low Input RNA kit. Bulk TCR alpha and beta repertoires were sequenced longitudinally to track T-cell clones before and after primary and booster YFV17D yellow fever vaccination. Bulk PBMC replicates and cell subsets were isolated from blood drawn at multiple timepoints before and after both primary and secondary immunization. The cohort comprised two healthy male donors, one aged 18 to 29 and one aged 30 to 40 years. Overall study results and their limits: Because only two donors were included in the study, the extent to which the findings can be generalized is limited. Compared with the primary T-cell response, the secondary T-cell response was faster but weaker, reaching its peak on day 5 rather than on day 15. Most clones expanded after primary vaccination were re-detected after the booster (almost 97% of CD4 and 80% to 90% of CD8), suggesting broad memory maintenance. FACS-sorted repertoires could contain abundant contaminating clonotypes from the bulk population, so computational filtering was required. A small share of clonotypes was detected in both CD4 and CD8 compartments, with the overlap likely arising from convergent recombination.

Synthesis of TCR cDNA relied on 5'RACE template switching, a step that introduced a universal primer site along with unique molecular identifiers. Priming of cDNA synthesis was performed from both the TCR alpha and TCR beta constant segments. Library amplification used two PCR steps, and the second PCR step added sample barcodes and sequencing adapters. Sequencing of the libraries was done on either Illumina HiSeq 2500 (2x100 bp) or NovaSeq (2x150 bp). Turning to the authors' computational methods: Demultiplexing of reads and collapsing into UMI consensus sequences were performed with MIGEC, and V(D)J alignment was carried out with MiXCR. Vaccine-responding clonotypes were defined with edgeR using replicate PBMC samples, requiring FDR below 0.01 and a log2 fold change above 5 up to day 15. Each bulk clonotype received a CD4 or CD8 identity based on whether the sequenced CD4 or CD8 repertoire contained that clonotype at higher abundance. TCRdb reran the public reads through fastp at Q25 and MiXCR, keeping productive beta chains. Each record represents a unique CDR3 protein, reported with the most common genes and DNA among its rows. None of the V and J calls come from the authors' own analysis; TCRdb made them. The sample records 450,000 to 550,000 distinct CDR3 sequences, 20% to 25% of which are singletons. The ten largest clones take up about a sixth of the sample.

This specimen consisted of PBMCs, obtained approximately 22 days after the first yellow fever vaccination. The receptor was isolated from a man in his late teens or twenties who received the YFV17D yellow fever vaccine. The chain couples TRBV12-3 or TRBV12-4 to TRBJ2-1; the D gene is perhaps TRBD2, from 5 matching bases. DNA sequence: TGTGCCAGCGGTGGAGGAGCCAATGAGCAGTTCTTC. This translates into CASGGGANEQFF.